This entry lists 22 T cell receptor beta chains sequenced from one sample in a study of preoperative IRX-2 immunotherapy in early breast cancer. Sequenced by immunoSEQ multiplex PCR; TCRdb stores in-frame clones only, minus some. The sample holds 40,000 to 50,000 clones, roughly 80% seen once. The treatment here: preoperative locoregional IRX-2 cytokine immunotherapy. The sample in question was tumor tissue, obtained after IRX-2 immunotherapy. Receptors originate from a human donor with breast cancer.

V usage is TRBV14 and J usage is TRBJ2-7; 9 nucleotides align to TRBD1. The CDR3 is made up of 11 amino acids. Germline CDR1 is SGHDN and CDR2 is FVKESK. With 3 bases clipped from V and 9 bases from J, the junction kept 0 bases outside the gene matches. The CDR3 coding sequence is TGTGCCAGCAGCCAGACAGGGGGGCAGTACTTC. Translating it yields CASSQTGGQYF.

This CDR3 is CASSSGWGTQLFF. Written as DNA, the CDR3 is TGCGCCAGCAGCTCCGGATGGGGGACCCAGCTGTTTTTT. V usage is TRBV23-1 and J usage is TRBJ1-4; perhaps TRBD1 as D (5 bases). TRBV23-1 is reported as an ORF; its role is uncertain. Trimming cost V 6 bases and J 14 bases, with 19 bases left between them. CDR3 length: 13 residues.

The gene calls are TRBV5-1 and TRBJ2-5; TRBD1 matches at 9 bases. The trim removed 6 bases at V and 5 bases at J, leaving 14 bases unmatched. This CDR3 contains 16 residues. Per the germline V gene, CDR1 is SGHRS and CDR2 is YFSETQ. The CDR3, as DNA: TGCGCCAGCAACCGGACAGGGGAGACGATGAGGGAGACCCAGTACTTC. Translation gives CASNRTGETMRETQYF. Filled out from reference TRBV5-1 and TRBJ2-5, the complete variable domain reads KAGVTQTPRYLIKTRGQQVTLSCSPISGHRSVSWYQQTPGQGLQFLFEYFSETQRNKGNFPGRFSGRQFSNSRSEMNVSTLELGDSALYLCASNRTGETMRETQYFGPGTRLLVL.

The gene calls are TRBV6-8 and TRBJ2-1, with TRBD2 matching 15 bases. This CDR3 contains 13 residues. The J segment lost 12 bases and the V segment lost 6 bases, leaving 3 bases of the junction unmatched. Germline CDR1 reads MNHGY; CDR2 reads SAAAGT. The CDR3 sequence is CASRGTSGGPQFF. The CDR3 coding sequence is TGTGCCAGCAGGGGGACTAGCGGGGGGCCGCAGTTCTTC.

Worth noting for this clone: Mismatch with germline at one junction end may stem from a read error. This sequence joins TRBV6-8 and TRBJ2-1, with a weak D call TRBD2 (5 bases). Per germline, CDR1 MNHGY and CDR2 SAAAGT. This CDR3 is built from 14 residues. CDR3 amino acids: CAISSDQYYNEQFF. CDR3 bases: TGTGCCATCAGTAGCGACCAATATTACAATGAGCAGTTCTTC.

The rearrangement links TRBV5-1 to TRBJ2-6; 7 nucleotides match TRBD1. This CDR3 is 17 amino acids long. Germline CDR1 is SGHRS and CDR2 is YFSETQ. J gave up 1 base and V 4 bases, and 8 bases lay outside the gene matches. CDR3 coding DNA: TGCGCCAGCAGCGAACAGGGGACCACTTCTGGGGCCAACGTCCTGACTTTC. It codes for CASSEQGTTSGANVLTF.

This sequence joins TRBV18 and TRBJ1-5; 8 bases are shared with TRBD1. CDR1 is KGHSH and CDR2 is LQKENI in the germline V gene. This CDR3 is 15 amino acids long. Losses at the gene ends were 8 bases for V and 3 bases for J; bases not matched to a gene: 9. CDR3 bases: TGTGCCAGCGCCCCGGACAGGGCACTCAATCAGCCCCAGCATTTT. This encodes CASAPDRALNQPQHF.

This chain uses TRBV7-8 with TRBJ2-1, with 8 bases aligning to TRBD1. J lost 0 bases, V lost 2 bases, and 3 bases had no gene match. The CDR3 is 16 amino acids. The V gene's germline CDR1 is SGHVS and CDR2 FQNEAQ. CDR3 region: CASSLQGASSYNEQFF. DNA of the CDR3: TGTGCCAGCAGCTTACAGGGGGCGAGCTCCTACAATGAGCAGTTCTTC.

The V call is TRBV28, the J call TRBJ2-5; D may be TRBD1 (6 bases). There are 14 residues in the CDR3. The V end was cut by 5 bases, the J end by 4 bases, with 14 bases between. The germline CDR1 and CDR2 sequences are MDHEN and SYDVKM. CDR3 amino acids: CASSPQWGRETQYF. The CDR3 coding sequence is TGTGCCAGCAGTCCCCAGTGGGGGCGAGAGACCCAGTACTTC.

CDR3 in amino acids: CASSATGSGYGYTF. The CDR3 DNA reads TGTGCCAGCAGTGCGACAGGGAGTGGGTATGGCTACACCTTC. The V call is TRBV6-8, the J call TRBJ1-2, with 7 bases that match TRBD1. Per germline, CDR1 MNHGY and CDR2 SAAAGT. Trimming removed 5 bases from V and 5 bases from J; junction bases left unmatched: 8. The CDR3 has 14 amino acids.

The chain links TRBV10-2 to TRBJ2-3; 10 bases match TRBD2. Germline V gene sequence: CDR1 WSHSY, CDR2 SAAADI. After removal of 11 bases from V and 5 bases from J, the junction contained 13 bases not matched to a gene. The CDR3 runs to 15 residues. The CDR3 protein is CAGSATSGFGDTQYF. Written as DNA, the CDR3 is TGCGCCGGATCCGCGACTAGCGGGTTTGGAGATACGCAGTATTTT.

The V and J genes are TRBV18 and TRBJ2-6, with a weak D call TRBD2 (6 bases). The CDR3 has 19 amino acids. Germline lookup yields CDR1 KGHSH and CDR2 LQKENI. The V end lost 4 bases, the J end lost 2 bases, and 21 bases lay between the germline ends. The CDR3 region has the DNA TGTGCCAGCTCACTGTCGGGAGCCGGAGGACTTGCTGGGGCCAACGTCCTGACTTTC. It encodes CASSLSGAGGLAGANVLTF.

This clone was seen just once. This chain connects TRBV6-4 to TRBJ2-5; possible D gene TRBD2, 7 bases. The length of the CDR3 is 13 residues. Germline CDR1 and CDR2: MRHNA and SNTAGT. V lost 10 bases and J 4 bases, leaving 16 bases between the germline ends. CDR3 in amino acids: CATGGRARETQYF. The CDR3 coding sequence is TGTGCCACGGGGGGCAGGGCCCGAGAGACCCAGTACTTC.

V usage is TRBV19 and J usage is TRBJ1-1; no reliable D call. Germline V CDR1 and CDR2: LNHDA, SQIVND (reference sequence). This CDR3 has 11 amino acids. Between the trimmed V and J ends, which lost 5 bases and 3 bases, there was a span of 4 bases. The CDR3 coding sequence is TGTGCCAGTAGTGGTTACACTGAAGCTTTCTTT. Its translation: CASSGYTEAFF.

This clone was recorded a few times. The chain carries TRBV10-2 and TRBJ2-7, with D unresolved. Germline V gene data show CDR1 as WSHSY and CDR2 as SAAADI. The CDR3 extends over 14 amino acids. Trimming pared 4 bases from V and 0 bases from J, leaving 10 bases between. In DNA form, the CDR3 reads TGCGCCAGCAGTGTCGGCCGTTCCTCCTACGAGCAGTACTTC. It codes for CASSVGRSSYEQYF.

V gene TRBV5-8 combines with J gene TRBJ2-3; D gene ambiguous. The CDR3 runs 13 residues. The V and J ends lost 4 bases and 6 bases respectively, with 12 bases between them. The V gene's germline CDR1 is SGHTS and CDR2 YDEGEE. The CDR3 spells CASSPRRADTQYF. CDR3 DNA: TGTGCCAGCAGCCCCCGCCGGGCGGATACGCAGTATTTT.

The V call is TRBV4-1, the J call TRBJ2-5; D may be TRBD1 (6 bases). The CDR3 has 15 amino acids. Trimming took 1 base from V and 7 from J, leaving 16 bases between them. CDR1 and CDR2 (germline): MGHRA, YSYEKL. CDR3 sequence (DNA): TGCGCCAGCAGCCAAGCCGGGACAAAGCTAGGGACCCAGTACTTC. Its translation is CASSQAGTKLGTQYF.

The rearrangement joins TRBV5-1 to TRBJ2-5; D might be TRBD2 (5 bases). The germline gives CDR1 SGHRS, CDR2 YFSETQ. Trimming pared 0 bases from V and 0 bases from J, leaving 9 bases between. This CDR3 spans 15 amino acids. DNA of the CDR3: TGCGCCAGCAGCTTGGGAGCGGCGTACCAAGAGACCCAGTACTTC. Translation: CASSLGAAYQETQYF.

The rearrangement links TRBV5-1 to TRBJ1-2, with TRBD1 as a possible D gene (5 bases). Trimming pared 2 bases from V and 6 bases from J, leaving 20 bases between. CDR1 is SGHRS, CDR2 YFSETQ, per germline. This CDR3 comprises 16 residues. As DNA, the CDR3 is TGCGCCAGCAGCTTTGACGCGGTACAGGCGGCCAATGGCTACACCTTC. It encodes CASSFDAVQAANGYTF.

The genes are TRBV7-8 and TRBJ2-1; tentative D call: TRBD1 (6 bases). The V end lost 2 bases, the J end lost 2 bases, and 10 bases lay between the germline ends. There are 15 residues in the CDR3. Germline CDR1 SGHVS, CDR2 FQNEAQ. CDR3 nucleotide sequence: TGTGCCAGCAGCTTAAGGACAGACACCTACAATGAGCAGTTCTTC. This sequence encodes CASSLRTDTYNEQFF.

The CDR3: CASSAQGVGGNSPLHF. Here the CDR3 DNA reads TGCGCCAGCAGCGCCCAGGGCGTTGGGGGTAATTCACCCCTCCACTTT. The chain joins TRBV5-1 to TRBJ1-6, with D tentatively TRBD1 (5 bases). Germline V gene data show CDR1 as SGHRS and CDR2 as YFSETQ. The CDR3 has 16 residues. Trimming removed 4 bases at V and 6 bases at J, with 17 bases between.

The V and J genes are TRBV15 and TRBJ2-2, with D unclear. The V gene's germline CDR1 is LNHNV and CDR2 YYDKDF (reference sequence). The V gene lost 2 bases and the J gene lost 10 bases, with 17 bases spanning the gap. The CDR3 consists of 15 residues. The CDR3 sequence is CATSRSSRMVEELFF. In DNA, the CDR3 is TGTGCCACCAGCAGATCGTCTCGGATGGTCGAGGAGCTGTTTTTT.